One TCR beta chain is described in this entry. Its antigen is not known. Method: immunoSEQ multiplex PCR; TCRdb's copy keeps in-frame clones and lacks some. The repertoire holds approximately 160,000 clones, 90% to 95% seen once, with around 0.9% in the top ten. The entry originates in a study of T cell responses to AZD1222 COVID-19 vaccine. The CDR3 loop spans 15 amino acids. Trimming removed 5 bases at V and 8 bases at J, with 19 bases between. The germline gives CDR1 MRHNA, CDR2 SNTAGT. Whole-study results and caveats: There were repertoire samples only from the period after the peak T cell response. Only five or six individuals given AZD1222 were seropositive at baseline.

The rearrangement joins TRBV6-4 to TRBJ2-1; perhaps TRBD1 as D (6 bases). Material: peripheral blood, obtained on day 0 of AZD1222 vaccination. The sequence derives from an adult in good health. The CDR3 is CASSPKVLGHDEQFF. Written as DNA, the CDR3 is TGTGCCAGCAGTCCGAAGGTCTTGGGACATGATGAGCAGTTCTTC.